Following are 8 T cell receptor beta chains from one sample sequenced in a study of TIL therapy for anti-PD-1-resistant metastatic lung cancer. Indicated time point: pre-treatment sample, taken before nivolumab and TIL therapy. The tumor samples were excised metastases, mostly pleural nodules or supraclavicular lymph nodes. This was the immunoSEQ v3 assay. The assay was immunoSEQ multiplex PCR, and TCRdb's table has in-frame clones only and misses some. Among approximately 95,000 clones listed, about 71% were seen once. Specimen: tumor tissue, collected at baseline. The receptors derive from a person between 30 and 80 years old with non-small cell lung cancer.

In DNA form, the CDR3 reads TGTGCCAGCAGTTCCCCCGGAGGGCGCGAGGAGACCCAGTACTTC. It specifies CASSSPGGREETQYF. V usage is TRBV27 and J usage is TRBJ2-5, with D maybe TRBD2 (6 bases). V was trimmed by 4 bases and J by 5 bases, leaving 17 bases between them. The CDR3 has 15 residues. Germline CDR1 reads MNHEY; CDR2 reads SMNVEV (reference sequence).

The gene calls are TRBV6-4 and TRBJ2-2, with no clear D. Looked up from germline, CDR1 is MRHNA and CDR2 is SNTAGT. This CDR3 comprises 14 residues. The V gene lost 3 bases and the J gene lost 0 bases, with 5 bases spanning the gap. The CDR3 protein is CASSEGPNTGELFF. The CDR3 region has the DNA TGTGCCAGCAGTGAAGGTCCGAACACCGGGGAGCTGTTTTTT.

The J gene is TRBJ2-1, the V gene TRBV7-3; TRBD2 aligns across 7 bases. Germline CDR1 is SGHTA and CDR2 is FQGTGA. V lost 5 bases to trimming and J lost 4 bases; unmatched junction nucleotides: 8. This CDR3 is 15 amino acids long. In nucleotides, the CDR3 is TGTGCCAGCAGCCCAGGGAGGGAGGAATACAATGAGCAGTTCTTC. Amino acids: CASSPGREEYNEQFF. Based on the CDR3 plus reference TRBV7-3 and TRBJ2-1, the full variable domain is GAGVSQTPSNKVTEKGKYVELRCDPISGHTALYWYRQSLGQGPEFLIYFQGTGAADDSGLPNDRFFAVRPEGSVSTLKIQRTERGDSAVYLCASSPGREEYNEQFFGPGTRLTVL.

The J gene is TRBJ2-7, the V gene TRBV4-2, with 8 bases matching TRBD2. Germline V CDR1 and CDR2: LGHNA, YNFKEQ. V was pared by 1 base and J by 3 bases, with 8 bases of the junction left unmatched. CDR3 size: 16 residues. For the CDR3, the DNA is TGTGCCAGCAGCCAAGCAGCAAGCGGGGGAGTCTACGAGCAGTACTTC. It is translated as CASSQAASGGVYEQYF.

There are a few counts of this clone. The CDR3 loop is CASSQWAGSYEQYF. CDR3 DNA sequence: TGTGCCAGCAGCCAGTGGGCGGGATCCTACGAGCAGTACTTC. V usage is TRBV5-5 and J usage is TRBJ2-7, with a tentative D call TRBD2 (6 bases). The CDR3 has 14 residues. Trimming left V 4 bases short and J 1 base short, with 12 bases between. Looked up from germline, CDR1 is SGHKS and CDR2 is YYEKEE (reference sequence).

This chain connects TRBV6-5 to TRBJ1-1; D is unclear. Deletions cut 0 bases from V and 2 bases from J, with 13 bases between. Germline assignment: CDR1 MNHEY and CDR2 SVGAGI. The CDR3 sequence is 16 residues long. CDR3 protein: CASSYSRVRSNTEAFF. CDR3 coding DNA: TGTGCCAGCAGTTACTCGAGAGTTCGTAGTAACACTGAAGCTTTCTTT.

The rearrangement links TRBV11-2 to TRBJ2-1; D might be TRBD1 or TRBD2, each matching 5 bases. This CDR3 has 14 amino acids. Trimming shortened V by 6 bases and J by 2 bases, and 11 bases separated the two germline ends. Germline-derived CDR1 and CDR2 are SGHAT and FQNNGV. The CDR3 bases are TGTGCCAGCAGGGGGGTCCCGGCCTACAATGAGCAGTTCTTC. It encodes CASRGVPAYNEQFF.

The chain uses TRBV3-1 (or the pseudogene TRBV3-2) and TRBJ2-2; the D gene is possibly TRBD1 (6 bases). From germline, CDR1 is LGHDT and CDR2 YNNKEL (reference sequence). V was trimmed by 6 bases and J by 7 bases, leaving 21 bases between them. The CDR3 consists of 16 residues. Here the CDR3 DNA reads TGTGCCAGCAGTCCGAACGGGCAGGGGAAGGTCGGGGAGCTGTTTTTT. Translation gives CASSPNGQGKVGELFF.